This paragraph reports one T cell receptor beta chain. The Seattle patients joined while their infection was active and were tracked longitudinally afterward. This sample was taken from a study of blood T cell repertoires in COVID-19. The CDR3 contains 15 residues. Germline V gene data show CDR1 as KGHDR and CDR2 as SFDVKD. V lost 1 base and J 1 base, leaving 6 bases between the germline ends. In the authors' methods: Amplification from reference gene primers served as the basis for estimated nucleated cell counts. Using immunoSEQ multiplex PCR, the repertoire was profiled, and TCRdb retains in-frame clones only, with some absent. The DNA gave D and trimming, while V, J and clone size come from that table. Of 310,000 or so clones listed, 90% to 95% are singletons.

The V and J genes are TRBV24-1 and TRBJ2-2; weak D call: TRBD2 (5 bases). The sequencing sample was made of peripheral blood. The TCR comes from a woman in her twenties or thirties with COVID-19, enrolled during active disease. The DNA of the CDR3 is TGTGCCACCAGTGATTTTCGGGAGAACACCGGGGAGCTGTTTTTT. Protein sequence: CATSDFRENTGELFF.